A selection of T cell receptor beta chains follows, all from one sample in a study of cytomegalovirus exposure and HLA in healthy donors. Sequenced by immunoSEQ multiplex PCR; TCRdb stores in-frame clones only, minus some. The repertoire holds about 49,000 clones, about 93% seen once, with around 8% in the top ten. Input material: PBMCs. The origin of the receptors is a woman aged 18-35 years in good health and CMV-seropositive. CDR3s include the opening cysteine and the closing phenylalanine or tryptophan. The order of the fields is D gene, V gene, CDR3 length, J gene, CDR3 protein. D genes are given only for firm matches.

>NA|TRBV5-1|14|TRBJ2-7
CASSLYTGAYEQYF
>NA|TRBV11-3|14|TRBJ1-2
CASSSQGNDYGYTF
>TRBD2|TRBV5-6|15|TRBJ2-7
CASSWGTSGAYEQYF
>NA|TRBV7-9|16|TRBJ1-4
CASSPQEADRNEKLFF
>TRBD2|TRBV5-1|14|TRBJ2-7
CASSLAGLGYEQYF
>TRBD2|TRBV2|15|TRBJ2-3
CASSEARGLAHTQYF
>NA|TRBV7-8|17|TRBJ1-1
CASHLRAWESMNTEAFF
>TRBD2|TRBV4-1|16|TRBJ2-1
CASSTKSGSGHNEQFF
>TRBD2|TRBV6-4|17|TRBJ2-6
CASSDSTSGSGANVLTF
>NA|TRBV9|13|TRBJ1-1
CASSVAFYTEAFF
>NA|TRBV11-1|17|TRBJ2-3
CASSWSGVAASTDTQYF
>TRBD2|TRBV5-5|18|TRBJ2-1
CASSNSVTSGERLGEQFF
>NA|TRBV9|12|TRBJ2-3
CASSTREYTQYF
>TRBD1|TRBV29-1|13|TRBJ2-5
CSVVWTGQETQYF
>TRBD2|TRBV10-3|12|TRBJ2-7
CAIMTSSYEQYF
>TRBD2|TRBV14|15|TRBJ2-1
CASSHTSGAYNEQFF
>TRBD1|TRBV28|18|TRBJ2-3
CASSFQGEMFSSTDTQYF
>TRBD1|TRBV5-1|14|TRBJ1-1
CASSSRQGSTEAFF
>NA|TRBV18|13|TRBJ1-2
CASSPWTSYGYTF
>TRBD1|TRBV27|18|TRBJ2-6
CASSATGGYGSGANVLTF
>NA|TRBV30|15|TRBJ2-7
CAWSARQTFDYEQYF
>NA|TRBV9|13|TRBJ2-5
CASSVEPQETQYF
>NA|TRBV5-6|15|TRBJ1-2
CASSLDPGSTRGYTF
>NA|TRBV7-9|13|TRBJ2-7
CASSLTGGYEQYF
>TRBD2|TRBV6-5|15|TRBJ2-1
CASSYASGFYNEQFF
>NA|TRBV5-6|16|TRBJ2-1
CASSLGAVSTYNEQFF
>NA|TRBV5-1|17|TRBJ2-2
CASSLAGAGANTGELFF
>NA|TRBV7-9|17|TRBJ2-1
CASSPGSGTSSYNEQFF
>NA|TRBV5-6|14|TRBJ1-1
CASSLVGGRTEAFF
>NA|TRBV6-6|12|TRBJ1-2
CASTAGLEGYTF
>TRBD1|TRBV27|13|TRBJ2-2
CASWDRGTGELFF
>TRBD1|TRBV19|16|TRBJ1-5
CASSIDYSAGGQPQHF
>TRBD2|TRBV2|14|TRBJ2-1
CASSGRVPYNEQFF
>TRBD1|TRBV29-1|16|TRBJ1-1
CSVEVLTGALTTEAFF
>NA|TRBV9|14|TRBJ1-5
CASSAGGVSQPQHF
>TRBD1|TRBV28|14|TRBJ2-7
CASSRTGRLYEQYF
>NA|TRBV15|15|TRBJ1-5
CATSLQRHSNQPQHF